A selection of T cell receptor beta chains follows, all from one sample in a study of blood T cell repertoires in COVID-19. Clones were read by immunoSEQ multiplex PCR, and TCRdb kept only the in-frame ones, dropping some. The repertoire has over 150,000 clones, around four fifths of them found once; the top ten carry roughly a sixth. What was sequenced was PBMCs or T cells enriched from blood (not recorded which). These receptor sequences come from a woman aged 50 to 60 who had recovered from COVID-19. The CDR3 runs from the conserved cysteine through the conserved F or W. Only some rows state a clone size, as once, few, many or a class for expanded clones.

j_call: TRBJ2-1; clone_size: -; v_call: TRBV27; cdr3_aa: CASKTGGTSGHNEQFF
j_call: TRBJ2-1; clone_size: -; v_call: TRBV28; cdr3_aa: CASSPSGRAENNEQFF
j_call: TRBJ1-2; clone_size: once; v_call: TRBV9; cdr3_aa: CASSVQGVIGYTF
j_call: TRBJ1-1; clone_size: -; v_call: TRBV27; cdr3_aa: CASSLRTGEAFF
j_call: TRBJ2-1; clone_size: -; v_call: TRBV3-1/TRBV3-2; cdr3_aa: CASSHLAGPYNEQFF
j_call: TRBJ1-5; clone_size: -; v_call: TRBV5-1; cdr3_aa: CASSLGQGASPQHF
j_call: TRBJ2-5; clone_size: -; v_call: TRBV28; cdr3_aa: CASRIGAQSWETQYF
j_call: TRBJ2-2; clone_size: -; v_call: TRBV7-7; cdr3_aa: CASSLSASANTGELFF
j_call: TRBJ1-2; clone_size: -; v_call: TRBV6-2/TRBV6-3; cdr3_aa: CASSYAGNYGYTF
j_call: TRBJ1-4; clone_size: -; v_call: TRBV30; cdr3_aa: CAWSAGQAGGEKLFF
j_call: TRBJ2-1; clone_size: -; v_call: TRBV18; cdr3_aa: CASSSSGYNEQFF
j_call: TRBJ1-4; clone_size: -; v_call: TRBV5-1; cdr3_aa: CASSFTGQGEKLFF
j_call: TRBJ1-2; clone_size: few; v_call: TRBV9; cdr3_aa: CASSVASGGAGVDGYTF
j_call: TRBJ2-1; clone_size: once; v_call: TRBV28; cdr3_aa: CASSAIGSSYNEQFF
j_call: TRBJ2-7; clone_size: -; v_call: TRBV3-1/TRBV3-2; cdr3_aa: CASSQGETGGPKQYF
j_call: TRBJ2-1; clone_size: -; v_call: TRBV5-3; cdr3_aa: CARSLGPYCPLNEQFF
j_call: TRBJ2-1; clone_size: -; v_call: TRBV28; cdr3_aa: CASSFPPWTRGTYNEQFF
j_call: TRBJ2-2; clone_size: -; v_call: TRBV12-5; cdr3_aa: CASGSLGTSGVNTGELFF
j_call: TRBJ1-6; clone_size: -; v_call: TRBV18; cdr3_aa: CASSPSEAVNSPLHF
j_call: TRBJ1-5; clone_size: -; v_call: TRBV3-1/TRBV3-2; cdr3_aa: CASSQYGGNQPQHF
j_call: TRBJ1-1; clone_size: -; v_call: TRBV6-5; cdr3_aa: CASSSPYRRMNTEAFF
j_call: TRBJ2-7; clone_size: -; v_call: TRBV4-3; cdr3_aa: CASSQDRGYEQYF
j_call: TRBJ1-4; clone_size: -; v_call: TRBV5-4; cdr3_aa: CASSLEQGTNEKLFF
j_call: TRBJ1-1; clone_size: -; v_call: TRBV5-1; cdr3_aa: CASREGRGLNTEAFF
j_call: TRBJ1-2; clone_size: -; v_call: TRBV3-1/TRBV3-2; cdr3_aa: CASSQDGGNYGYTF
j_call: TRBJ1-2; clone_size: -; v_call: TRBV5-4; cdr3_aa: CASSPDKNYGYTF
j_call: TRBJ1-2; clone_size: -; v_call: TRBV28; cdr3_aa: CASRLAGFGYTF
j_call: TRBJ2-7; clone_size: -; v_call: TRBV6-5; cdr3_aa: CASSGQFRTGEQYF
j_call: TRBJ1-6; clone_size: -; v_call: TRBV12-3/TRBV12-4; cdr3_aa: CASRGTGNSPLHF
j_call: TRBJ1-2; clone_size: -; v_call: TRBV5-8; cdr3_aa: CASRRDSPLGGYTF